The entry that follows covers one TCR beta chain sequence. Its target is unknown. This entry is derived from a study of CD8+ T cells in alopecia areata. About the research overall: Oral tofacitinib, 5 to 10 mg twice daily, was given in an open-label trial.

Overall study results and limits: Sharing of TCRs across patients appeared less clear than in mice, possibly for HLA-related reasons.

TCR sequencing used cDNA made by reverse transcription of extracted RNA. Using immunoSEQ multiplex PCR, the repertoire was profiled, and TCRdb retains in-frame clones only, with some absent. The top ten clones hold around 0.8% of a sample with approximately 100,000 clones, around two fifths of them seen once. Germline V lookup: CDR1 SQVTM, CDR2 ANQGSEA. CDR3 size: 9 residues. V lost 3 bases and J lost 11, with 5 bases in between. This sequence was found in a human donor with alopecia areata. The chain joins TRBV29-1 to TRBJ2-1; D is undetermined. The sample taken for sequencing was CD4+ T cells sorted from blood. The CDR3 DNA sequence: TGCAGCGTTGAGGCTCAGCAGTTCTTC. It specifies CSVEAQQFF.